The 5 T cell receptor beta chains below were found in one sample sequenced in a study of long-term antiretroviral therapy in people with HIV. The libraries were made with immunoSEQ v3.0 at survey level. Here immunoSEQ multiplex PCR was the method, and the copy in TCRdb shows in-frame clones only, minus some. The sample lists around 16,000 clones; 78% were seen once. The source was unsorted PBMCs, collected approximately 3.4 years after starting antiretroviral therapy. The receptors shown here come from a woman aged 40 to 49 with HIV.

V is TRBV6-6 and J is TRBJ2-1, with TRBD2 identical over 7 bases. The germline gives CDR1 MNHNY, CDR2 SVGAGI (reference sequence). The CDR3 is made up of 13 amino acids. J lost 14 bases, V lost 5 bases, and 12 bases had no gene match. The CDR3 sequence is CASSTRGTTDEFF. Here the CDR3 DNA reads TGTGCCAGCAGTACCAGAGGGACTACGGATGAGTTCTTC.

J is TRBJ2-2 and V is TRBV5-6; D not resolved. V lost 2 bases, J lost 3 bases, and 14 bases lay in between. CDR1 and CDR2 from the germline V gene are SGHDT and YYEEEE. CDR3 length: 16 residues. CDR3 region: CASSLSGLTYTGELFF. The CDR3 bases are TGTGCCAGCAGCTTAAGTGGTCTGACTTACACCGGGGAGCTGTTTTTT.

The CDR3 is CASSLMFYSSTEAFF. The CDR3 DNA follows: TGTGCCAGCAGCTTGATGTTCTACAGTTCCACTGAAGCTTTCTTT. The rearrangement links TRBV11-2 to TRBJ1-1; no firm D call. CDR1 is SGHAT, CDR2 FQNNGV, per germline. Trimming removed 3 bases from V and 4 bases from J, with 15 bases in between. The length of the CDR3 is 15 residues. Complete variable domain (other parts from reference TRBV11-2 and TRBJ1-1): EAGVAQSPRYKIIEKRQSVAFWCNPISGHATLYWYQQILGQGPKLLIQFQNNGVVDDSQLPKDRFSAERLKGVDSTLKIQPAKLEDSAVYLCASSLMFYSSTEAFFGQGTRLTVV.

The rearrangement joins TRBV6-6 to TRBJ1-6, with a weak D call TRBD1 (5 bases). V was cut by 2 bases and J by 4 bases, with 9 bases left in between. The germline V gene encodes CDR1 MNHNY and CDR2 SVGAGI (reference sequence). CDR3 length: 15 residues. CDR3 bases: TGTGCCAGCAGTTACGGCAGGGATTATAATTCACCCCTCCACTTT. Translated, it gives CASSYGRDYNSPLHF.

This clone was observed a few times. Here the CDR3 reads CASRAGTYRYTEAFF. CDR3 nucleotides: TGTGCCAGCAGGGCCGGGACATACAGGTACACTGAAGCTTTCTTT. The chain recombines TRBV6-4 with TRBJ1-1; maybe TRBD1 (6 bases). From germline, CDR1 is MRHNA and CDR2 SNTAGT. Trimming left V 6 bases short and J 3 bases short, with 17 bases between. The CDR3 totals 15 residues.